The sequence of this TCR beta chain was determined in a study of beta chain features in type 1 diabetes. The wider study: On cell yields, gender and age, patients and healthy donors were similar. Study findings and constraints: Moderate but significant shortening of TCRB CDR3s was recorded in all four CD4+ subsets from Type 1 diabetes patients. Insertion counts at VDJ junctions were lower in type 1 diabetes patients, who also showed more deletions there.

The authors reverse transcribed all of the isolated RNA, so sequencing captured expressed TCRB transcripts. Clones were sequenced by immunoSEQ multiplex PCR, and TCRdb holds only the in-frame ones, with some missing. The table lists 200,000 to 250,000 clones, more than 11% of them singletons. It was via CD45RO/CCR7/CD25/CD127/CD95/CD27 that CD4+ naive, central memory, regulatory and stem cell-like memory cells were sorted. As regards this clone: The antigen is not known.

Trimming removed 6 bases from V and 7 bases from J; junction bases left unmatched: 8. This CDR3 is built from 13 residues. Looked up from germline, CDR1 is SQVTM and CDR2 is ANQGSEA. This chain uses TRBV29-1 with TRBJ1-2; 10 bases match TRBD1. Sequencing was done on a sample of naive CD4+ T cells from blood. The source of this sequence is a man aged 30 to 39 with type 1 diabetes. The CDR3 loop reads CSVARDRGLGYTF. The CDR3 region has the DNA TGCAGCGTGGCCCGGGACAGGGGCCTTGGCTACACCTTC.